The rows below give T cell receptor beta chains drawn from one sample of a study of T cell changes during pregnancy in multiple sclerosis. Assay: immunoSEQ multiplex PCR; the TCRdb copy retains only in-frame clones and omits some. The data contain 120,000 or so clones, 90% to 95% of them singletons. The sequenced sample was peripheral blood, obtained before pregnancy. Receptor source: a female donor with multiple sclerosis, enrolled in a pregnancy study. Each CDR3 is given with its conserved first and last residue. Fields, in order: V gene, D gene, J gene, clone size, CDR3 DNA, CDR3 protein. D genes are given only for firm matches. A clone size is listed for some rows: how often the clone was seen (once, few, many), or a class if it is expanded.

>TRBV19|TRBD2|TRBJ2-3|NA
TGTGCCAGTAGTGATCTAGCGGGGGTTTGGACAGATACGCAGTATTTT
CASSDLAGVWTDTQYF
>TRBV2|TRBD1|TRBJ1-6|NA
TGTGCCATCAGGGGGACAGGGAGCTCCTATAATTCACCCCTCCACTTT
CAIRGTGSSYNSPLHF
>TRBV30|TRBD1|TRBJ1-2|NA
TGTGCCTGGAGCCCGGACAGGGGTGGTGGCTACACCTTC
CAWSPDRGGGYTF
>TRBV27|TRBD2|TRBJ2-7|once
TGTGCCAGCAGTTTGGGAGGGCCCACCTTGTACGAGCAGTACTTC
CASSLGGPTLYEQYF
>TRBV5-1|TRBD2|TRBJ2-5|NA
TGCGCCAGCAGCTTGGTGACTAGCGGGGGGGGTAAGACCCAGTACTTC
CASSLVTSGGGKTQYF
>TRBV7-2|NA|TRBJ2-7|once
TGTGCCAGCAGCCCCAGGATCTCCTACGAGCAGTACTTC
CASSPRISYEQYF
>TRBV28|TRBD2|TRBJ2-4|NA
TGTGCCAGCAGTTTAGCGGGGGTAGACATTCAGTACTTC
CASSLAGVDIQYF
>TRBV5-1|NA|TRBJ1-1|NA
TGCGCCAGCAGCAATCAGGGGAAGAACACTGAAGCTTTCTTT
CASSNQGKNTEAFF
>TRBV27|NA|TRBJ1-4|NA
TGTGCCAGCAGTTTTAGAACTAATGAAAAACTGTTTTTT
CASSFRTNEKLFF
>TRBV7-8|NA|TRBJ2-7|NA
TGTGCCAGCAGCTTACTCGGCACAGGGATCTCCTACGAGCAGTACTTC
CASSLLGTGISYEQYF
>TRBV18|NA|TRBJ1-2|NA
TGTGCCAGCTCACCAATCGAAAAGGGGGACGTATTAGGCTACACCTTC
CASSPIEKGDVLGYTF
>TRBV13|TRBD1|TRBJ2-7|few
TGTGCCAGCAGCTTAGCAGGACAGGCCTACGAGCAGTACTTC
CASSLAGQAYEQYF
>TRBV5-1|NA|TRBJ1-4|NA
TGCGCCAGCAGCTTCGGGAGGTCGGGTGAAAAACTGTTTTTT
CASSFGRSGEKLFF
>TRBV7-2|TRBD1|TRBJ1-2|NA
TGTGCCAGCAGCCCAGCCTTGACAGGGATCTATGGCTACACCTTC
CASSPALTGIYGYTF
>TRBV9|NA|TRBJ2-1|NA
TGTGCCAGCAGCGGTAACAGGGTGTCCGGGATTGAGCAGTTCTTC
CASSGNRVSGIEQFF
>TRBV6-5|NA|TRBJ2-7|NA
TGTGCCAGCAGCGAAAGCGGAACCTACGAGCAGTACTTC
CASSESGTYEQYF
>TRBV9|TRBD1|TRBJ2-7|NA
TGTGCCAGCAGCGATCCGGGACAGGGCTACGAGCAGTACTTC
CASSDPGQGYEQYF
>TRBV5-1|NA|TRBJ2-5|NA
TGCGCCAGCGGCGGTGCAGCACAAGAGACCCAGTACTTC
CASGGAAQETQYF
>TRBV6-1|NA|TRBJ2-7|NA
TGTGCCAGCAGTGACTTCAGGGGTTCGGGTGAGCAGTACTTC
CASSDFRGSGEQYF
>TRBV7-9|TRBD2|TRBJ2-2|NA
TGTGCCAGCAGTGGCGCTAGCGGGGCCGGGGAGCTGTTTTTT
CASSGASGAGELFF
>TRBV4-1|TRBD1|TRBJ2-1|once
TGCGCCAGCAGCCGCATTACAGGGGTCTCCTACAATGAGCAGTTCTTC
CASSRITGVSYNEQFF
>TRBV7-6|TRBD2|TRBJ2-3|NA
TGTGCCAGCAGCGCGGCTAGCGGGGGGGCCGGCACAGATACGCAGTATTTT
CASSAASGGAGTDTQYF
>TRBV27|NA|TRBJ2-1|once
TGTGCCAGCAGTCTGGCGGGGTGGCCTAGCTCCTACAATGAGCAGTTCTTC
CASSLAGWPSSYNEQFF
>TRBV11-2|TRBD2|TRBJ2-7|NA
TGTGCCAGCAGCTTCGGTGCGGGAGAGTTGTACGAGCAGTACTTC
CASSFGAGELYEQYF